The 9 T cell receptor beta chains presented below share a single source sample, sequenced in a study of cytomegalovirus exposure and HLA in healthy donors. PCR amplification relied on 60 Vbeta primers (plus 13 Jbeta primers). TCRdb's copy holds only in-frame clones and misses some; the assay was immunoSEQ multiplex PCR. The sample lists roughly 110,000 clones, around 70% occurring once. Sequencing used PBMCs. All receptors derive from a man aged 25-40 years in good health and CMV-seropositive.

Here the CDR3 reads CASSPRGGGGYTF. CDR3 bases: TGTGCCAGCAGCCCTAGGGGGGGAGGGGGCTACACCTTC. The rearrangement uses TRBV6-5 and TRBJ1-2; D perhaps matches TRBD1 (6 bases). CDR1 is MNHEY and CDR2 is SVGAGI in the germline V gene. The CDR3 sequence is 13 residues long. Trimming removed 6 bases at V and 8 bases at J, with 16 bases between.

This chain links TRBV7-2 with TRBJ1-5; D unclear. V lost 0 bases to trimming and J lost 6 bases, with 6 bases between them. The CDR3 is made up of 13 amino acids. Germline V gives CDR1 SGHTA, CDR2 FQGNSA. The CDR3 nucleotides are TGTGCCAGCAGCTTAGCCGGTCGTCAGCCCCAGCATTTT. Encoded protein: CASSLAGRQPQHF.

CDR3 bases: TGTGCCACCGCACTAGCGCCCTTACTCTCTGGGGCCAACGTCCTGACTTTC. Translating gives CATALAPLLSGANVLTF. The chain is built from TRBV5-4 and TRBJ2-6, with 7 nucleotides matching TRBD2. V gave up 9 bases and J gave up 0 bases; unmatched junction bases: 12. This CDR3 comprises 17 residues. Germline CDR1 and CDR2: SGHNT and YYREEE (reference sequence).

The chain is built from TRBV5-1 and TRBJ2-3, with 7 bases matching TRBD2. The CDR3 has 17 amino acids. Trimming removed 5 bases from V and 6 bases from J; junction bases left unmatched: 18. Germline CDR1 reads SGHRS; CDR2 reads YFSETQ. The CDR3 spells CASSPDPAGSGGDTQYF. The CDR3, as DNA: TGCGCCAGCAGTCCAGACCCAGCGGGGAGCGGAGGGGATACGCAGTATTTT.

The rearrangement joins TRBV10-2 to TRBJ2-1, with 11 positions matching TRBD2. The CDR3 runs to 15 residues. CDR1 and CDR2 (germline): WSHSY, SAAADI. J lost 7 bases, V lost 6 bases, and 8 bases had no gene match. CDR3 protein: CASRPLAGGRNEQFF. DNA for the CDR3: TGCGCCAGCAGACCCCTAGCGGGGGGCCGGAATGAGCAGTTCTTC.

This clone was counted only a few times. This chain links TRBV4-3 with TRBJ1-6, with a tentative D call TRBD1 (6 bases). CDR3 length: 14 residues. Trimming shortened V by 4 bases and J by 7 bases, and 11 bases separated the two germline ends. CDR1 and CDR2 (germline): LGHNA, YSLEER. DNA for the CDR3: TGCGCCAGCAGCCCGGACAGTTTGAATTCACCCCTCCACTTT. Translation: CASSPDSLNSPLHF.

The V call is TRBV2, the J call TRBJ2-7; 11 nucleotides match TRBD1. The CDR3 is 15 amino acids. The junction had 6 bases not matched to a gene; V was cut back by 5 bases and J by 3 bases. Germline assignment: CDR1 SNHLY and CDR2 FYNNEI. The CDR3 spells CASSPTGTGGYEQYF. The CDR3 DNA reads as TGTGCCAGCAGTCCTACCGGGACAGGGGGCTACGAGCAGTACTTC.

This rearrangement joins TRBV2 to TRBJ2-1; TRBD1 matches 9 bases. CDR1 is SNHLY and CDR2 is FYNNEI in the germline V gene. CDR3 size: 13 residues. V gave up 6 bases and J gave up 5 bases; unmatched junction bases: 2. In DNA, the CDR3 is TGTGCCAGCAGGGGACAGGGCCACAATGAGCAGTTCTTC. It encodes CASRGQGHNEQFF. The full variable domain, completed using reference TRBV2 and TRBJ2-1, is EPEVTQTPSHQVTQMGQEVILRCVPISNHLYFYWYRQILGQKVEFLVSFYNNEISEKSEIFDDQFSVERPDGSNFTLKIRSTKLEDSAMYFCASRGQGHNEQFFGPGTRLTVL.

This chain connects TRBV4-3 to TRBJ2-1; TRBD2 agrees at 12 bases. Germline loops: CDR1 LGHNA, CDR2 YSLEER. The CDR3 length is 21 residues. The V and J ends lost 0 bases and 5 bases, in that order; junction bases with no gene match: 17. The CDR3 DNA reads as TGCGCCAGCAGCCAAGAATCGTGGCTAGCGGGGGGGCCGGATGCAGACAATGAGCAGTTCTTC. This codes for CASSQESWLAGGPDADNEQFF.